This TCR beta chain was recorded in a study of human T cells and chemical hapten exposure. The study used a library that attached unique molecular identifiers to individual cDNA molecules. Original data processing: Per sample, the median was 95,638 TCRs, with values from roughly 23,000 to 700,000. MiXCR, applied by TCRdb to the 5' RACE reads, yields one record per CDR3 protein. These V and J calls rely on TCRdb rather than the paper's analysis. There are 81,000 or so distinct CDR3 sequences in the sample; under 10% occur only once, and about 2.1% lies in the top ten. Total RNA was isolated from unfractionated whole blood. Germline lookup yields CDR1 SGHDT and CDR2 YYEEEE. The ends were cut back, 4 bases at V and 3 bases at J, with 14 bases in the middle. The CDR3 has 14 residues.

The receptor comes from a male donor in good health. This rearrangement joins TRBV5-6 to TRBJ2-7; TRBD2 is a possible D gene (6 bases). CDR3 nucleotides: TGTGCCAGCAGCCCCAGGACTACTTACTACGAGCAGTACTTC. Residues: CASSPRTTYYEQYF.